This TCR beta chain was recovered during a study of blood T cell repertoires in COVID-19. Study details: Spain, Italy and the United States supplied samples that represented acute and convalescent COVID-19. T cells, B-cell-depleted T cells, or PBMCs supplied cDNA or gDNA.

In the original analysis: Reference gene primer amplification gave nucleated cell count estimates. Sequencing used immunoSEQ multiplex PCR; TCRdb keeps in-frame clones, though not all of them. The DNA was the basis for D and trimming; V, J and clone size are from that table. In the table there are around 140,000 clones, approximately 85% of which are singletons. This sequence was found in a man aged 65 to 85 with acute or convalescent COVID-19. Sequencing used peripheral blood.

CDR3: CASSLGANNEQFF. Written as DNA, the CDR3 is TGTGCCAGCTCCCTGGGGGCAAACAATGAGCAGTTCTTC. The chain links TRBV18 to TRBJ2-1; possible D gene TRBD1, 6 bases. Between the trimmed V and J ends, which lost 6 bases and 5 bases, there was a span of 11 bases. Germline CDR1 is KGHSH and CDR2 is LQKENI. This CDR3 comprises 13 residues. The full variable domain, with the rest looked up from reference TRBV18 and TRBJ2-1, is NAGVMQNPRHLVRRRGQEARLRCSPMKGHSHVYWYRQLPEEGLKFMVYLQKENIIDESGMPKERFSAEFPKEGPSILRIQQVVRGDSAAYFCASSLGANNEQFFGPGTRLTVL.